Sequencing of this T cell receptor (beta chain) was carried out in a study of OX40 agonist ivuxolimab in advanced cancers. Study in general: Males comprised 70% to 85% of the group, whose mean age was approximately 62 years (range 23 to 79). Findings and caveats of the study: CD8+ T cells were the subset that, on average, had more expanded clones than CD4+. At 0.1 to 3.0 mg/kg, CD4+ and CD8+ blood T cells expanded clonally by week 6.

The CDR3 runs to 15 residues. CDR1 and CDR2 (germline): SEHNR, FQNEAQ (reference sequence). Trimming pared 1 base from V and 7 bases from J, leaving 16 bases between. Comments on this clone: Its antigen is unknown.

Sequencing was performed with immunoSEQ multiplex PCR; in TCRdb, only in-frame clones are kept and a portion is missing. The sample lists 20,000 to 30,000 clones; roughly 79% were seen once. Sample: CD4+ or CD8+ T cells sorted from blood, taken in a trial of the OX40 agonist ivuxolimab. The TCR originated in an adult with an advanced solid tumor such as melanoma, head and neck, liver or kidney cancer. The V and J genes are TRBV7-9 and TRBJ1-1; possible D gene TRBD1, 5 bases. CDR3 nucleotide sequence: TGTGCCAGCAGCTTAGAAGGGCAGGGCGGGGGTGAAGCTTTCTTT. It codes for CASSLEGQGGGEAFF.